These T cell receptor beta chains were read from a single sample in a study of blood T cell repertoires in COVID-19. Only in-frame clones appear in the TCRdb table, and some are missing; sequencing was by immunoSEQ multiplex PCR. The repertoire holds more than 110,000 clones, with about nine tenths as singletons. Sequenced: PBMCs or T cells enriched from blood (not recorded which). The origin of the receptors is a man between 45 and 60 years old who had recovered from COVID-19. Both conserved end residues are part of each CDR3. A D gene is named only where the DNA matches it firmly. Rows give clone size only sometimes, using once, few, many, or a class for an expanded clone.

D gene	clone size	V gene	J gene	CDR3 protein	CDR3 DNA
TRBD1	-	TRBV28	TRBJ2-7	CASSLGGQATYEQYF	TGTGCCAGCAGTTTAGGTGGACAGGCCACCTACGAGCAGTACTTC
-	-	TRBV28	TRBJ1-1	CASSSPGGGRLEAFF	TGTGCCAGCAGTTCCCCCGGAGGCGGGAGACTTGAAGCTTTCTTT
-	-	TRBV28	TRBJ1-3	CASRHRVSSGNTIYF	TGTGCCAGCAGACACAGGGTTTCCTCTGGAAACACCATATATTTT
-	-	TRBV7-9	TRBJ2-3	CASTPQDLHTQYF	TGTGCCAGCACCCCCCAGGACTTGCATACGCAGTATTTT
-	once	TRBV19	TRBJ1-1	CASRYGMRANTEAFF	TGTGCCAGTAGGTACGGGATGAGGGCGAACACTGAAGCTTTCTTT
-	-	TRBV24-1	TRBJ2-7	CATSSGGVLADEQYF	TGTGCCACCAGTAGTGGAGGGGTCCTTGCAGACGAGCAGTACTTC
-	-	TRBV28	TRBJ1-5	CASSFRGAEQPQHF	TGTGCCAGCAGTTTCAGAGGCGCGGAACAGCCCCAGCATTTT
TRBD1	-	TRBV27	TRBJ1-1	CASSLYRGWNTEAFF	TGTGCCAGCAGTTTATACAGGGGCTGGAACACTGAAGCTTTCTTT
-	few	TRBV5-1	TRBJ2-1	CASSYSSSYNEQFF	TGCGCCAGCAGCTACAGCAGCTCCTACAATGAGCAGTTCTTC
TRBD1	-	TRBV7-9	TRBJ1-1	CASSLGQTGGDTEAFF	TGTGCCAGCAGCTTAGGACAGACAGGGGGCGACACTGAAGCTTTCTTT
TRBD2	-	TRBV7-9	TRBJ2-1	CASSLTASGDNEQFF	TGTGCCAGCAGCTTAACGGCTAGCGGAGACAATGAGCAGTTCTTC
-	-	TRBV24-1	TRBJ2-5	CATSDEKRETQYF	TGTGCCACCAGTGATGAGAAGAGGGAGACCCAGTACTTC
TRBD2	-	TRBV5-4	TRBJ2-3	CASSPGLAGDTQYF	TGTGCCAGCAGCCCCGGACTAGCAGGAGATACGCAGTATTTT
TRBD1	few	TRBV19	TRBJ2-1	CASTDRDRGIKNEQFF	TGTGCCAGTACCGACAGGGACAGGGGAATCAAAAATGAGCAGTTCTTC
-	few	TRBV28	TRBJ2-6	CASSLAVGSLSGANVLTF	TGTGCCAGCAGTTTAGCGGTCGGATCCCTCTCTGGGGCCAACGTCCTGACTTTC
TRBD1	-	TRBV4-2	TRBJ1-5	CASSQQTGLNQPQHF	TGTGCCAGCAGCCAGCAGACAGGGCTCAATCAGCCCCAGCATTTT
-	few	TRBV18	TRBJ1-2	CASSPSKERGYTF	TGTGCCAGCTCACCTTCCAAGGAGAGGGGCTACACCTTC
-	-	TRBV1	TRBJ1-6	CTSSQDGAGLSPPLHF	TGCACCAGCAGCCAAGATGGGGCAGGCCTCTCCCCTCCCCTCCACTTT
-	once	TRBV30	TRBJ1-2	CAWTAPRVGYTF	TGTGCCTGGACTGCTCCGAGGGTTGGCTACACCTTC
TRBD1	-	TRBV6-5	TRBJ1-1	CASSYGGQGFETFF	TGTGCCAGCAGTTACGGGGGACAGGGATTTGAAACTTTCTTT
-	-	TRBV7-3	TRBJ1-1	CASSSTPTTGGTEAFF	TGTGCCAGCAGCTCAACCCCGACGACGGGGGGCACTGAAGCTTTCTTT
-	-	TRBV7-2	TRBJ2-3	CASSQISASTDTQYF	TGTGCCAGCAGCCAGATCTCAGCGTCCACAGATACGCAGTATTTT
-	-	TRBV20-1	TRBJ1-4	CSASSAVNNEKLFF	TGCAGTGCTAGTTCCGCGGTTAATAATGAAAAACTGTTTTTT
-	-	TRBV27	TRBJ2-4	CASSPLDLAKNIQYF	TGTGCCAGCAGTCCCCTAGACCTAGCCAAAAACATTCAGTACTTC
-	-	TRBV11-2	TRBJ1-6	CASSRVSYNSPLHF	TGTGCCAGCAGCCGCGTATCCTATAATTCACCCCTCCACTTT
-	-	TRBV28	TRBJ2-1	CASSLPLIPYNEQFF	TGTGCCAGCAGTTTACCCCTCATACCCTATAATGAGCAGTTCTTC
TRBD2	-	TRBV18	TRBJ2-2	CASSPTSGGKGELFF	TGTGCCAGCTCACCGACTAGCGGGGGAAAAGGGGAGCTGTTTTTT
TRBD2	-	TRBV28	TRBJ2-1	CASSLRGASGSNEQFF	TGTGCCAGCAGTCTTAGAGGGGCTAGCGGGAGCAATGAGCAGTTCTTC
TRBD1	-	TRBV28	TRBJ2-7	CATATGTGVNEQYF	TGTGCCACCGCTACCGGGACAGGGGTTAACGAGCAGTACTTC
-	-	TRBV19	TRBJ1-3	CASSTYTGSSGNTIYF	TGTGCCAGTAGTACTTACACAGGAAGCTCTGGAAACACCATATATTTT
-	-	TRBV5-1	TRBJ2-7	CASSADFYEQYF	TGCGCCAGCAGCGCGGACTTCTACGAGCAGTACTTC
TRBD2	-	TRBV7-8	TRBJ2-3	CASSLSGGSDTQYF	TGTGCCAGCAGCTTAAGCGGGGGGTCAGATACGCAGTATTTT
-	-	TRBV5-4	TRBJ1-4	CASSRGRATNEKLFF	TGTGCCAGCAGCCGGGGGAGGGCAACTAATGAAAAACTGTTTTTT
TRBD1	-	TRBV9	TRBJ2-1	CASSAGQGPSYNEQFF	TGTGCCAGCAGCGCGGGACAGGGCCCCTCCTACAATGAGCAGTTCTTC
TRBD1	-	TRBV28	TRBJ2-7	CASSGSGTGLHEQYF	TGTGCCAGCAGTGGATCCGGGACAGGGCTACACGAGCAGTACTTC
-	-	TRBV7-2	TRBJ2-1	CASSRTGSPGVYNEQFF	TGTGCCAGCAGCCGCACAGGGTCCCCCGGCGTTTACAATGAGCAGTTCTTC